This T cell receptor (beta chain) was retrieved from a study of control samples from healthy donors and cancer patients. Assay: immunoSEQ multiplex PCR; the TCRdb copy retains only in-frame clones and omits some. The table has about 130,000 clones, around nine tenths seen once. With 1 base clipped from V and 2 bases from J, the junction kept 5 bases outside the gene matches. The length of the CDR3 is 15 residues. Germline V gene sequence: CDR1 SGHAT, CDR2 FQDESV (reference sequence). This sequence originates from a man aged 45-60 years in good health. The sample consisted of blood. The V call is TRBV11-1, the J call TRBJ2-7; 7 nucleotides agree with TRBD1. This chain's CDR3 is CASSLDDRATYEQYF. The CDR3 bases are TGTGCCAGCAGCTTAGATGACAGGGCCACCTACGAGCAGTACTTC.